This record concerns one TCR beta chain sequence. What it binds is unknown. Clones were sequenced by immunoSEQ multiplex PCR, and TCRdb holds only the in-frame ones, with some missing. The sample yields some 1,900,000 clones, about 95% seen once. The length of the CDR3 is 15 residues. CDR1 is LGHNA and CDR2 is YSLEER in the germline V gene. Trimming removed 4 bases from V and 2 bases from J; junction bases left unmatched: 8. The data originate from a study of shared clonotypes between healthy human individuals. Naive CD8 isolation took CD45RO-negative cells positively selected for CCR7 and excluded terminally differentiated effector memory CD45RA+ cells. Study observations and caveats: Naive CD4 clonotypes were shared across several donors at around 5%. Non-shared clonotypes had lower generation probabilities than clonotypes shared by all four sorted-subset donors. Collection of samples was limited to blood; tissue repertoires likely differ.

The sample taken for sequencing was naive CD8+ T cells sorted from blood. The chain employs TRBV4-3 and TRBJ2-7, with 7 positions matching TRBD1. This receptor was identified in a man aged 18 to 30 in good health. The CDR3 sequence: CASSPGTDGAYEQYF. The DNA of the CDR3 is TGCGCCAGCAGCCCAGGGACAGATGGTGCCTACGAGCAGTACTTC.